The source of this TCR beta chain is a study of cytomegalovirus exposure and HLA in healthy donors. Study outcomes and limitations: Researchers reportedly found TCR beta sequences accurately predicted most subjects' HLA-A and HLA-B alleles.

13 Jbeta primers and 60 Vbeta primers were used for the PCR. Data came from immunoSEQ multiplex PCR; TCRdb stores just in-frame clones and leaves some out. This sample has about 110,000 clones, with approximately 79% found just once. Germline CDR1 and CDR2: SGHRS and YFSETQ. CDR3 length: 15 residues. V gave up 4 bases and J gave up 1 base, with 14 bases separating them. Concerning this clone: What it binds is not known.

Sequencing was carried out using PBMCs. This receptor was taken from a woman in her thirties or forties in good health and CMV-seropositive. The chain uses TRBV5-1 and TRBJ2-5; tentative D call: TRBD1 (6 bases). In DNA form, the CDR3 reads TGCGCCAGCAGCACCGGACAGCTCACCCAAGAGACCCAGTACTTC. This gives the protein CASSTGQLTQETQYF.